Following are 14 T cell receptor beta chains from one sample sequenced in a study of cytomegalovirus exposure and HLA in healthy donors. Vbeta (60) and Jbeta (13) primers were used in the PCR. Here immunoSEQ multiplex PCR was the method, and the copy in TCRdb shows in-frame clones only, minus some. The sample includes roughly 110,000 clones, about four fifths of them seen just once. Material: PBMCs. Every receptor here comes from a man aged 25-45 years in good health and CMV-seropositive.

This clone has more than one count but fewer than ten. V and J are TRBV5-5 and TRBJ2-1, with D possibly being TRBD1 (6 bases). CDR1 is SGHKS and CDR2 is YYEKEE in the germline V gene (reference sequence). The CDR3 spans 16 residues. Trimming took 1 base from V and 0 from J, leaving 11 bases between them. CDR3 bases: TGTGCCAGCAGCTTGCAGGGGATCGGCTCCTACAATGAGCAGTTCTTC. This gives the protein CASSLQGIGSYNEQFF.

The V and J genes are TRBV10-3 and TRBJ1-1; a possible D gene is TRBD1 (6 bases). Germline V gives CDR1 ENHRY, CDR2 SYGVKD. The V end was cut by 4 bases, the J end by 7 bases, with 13 bases between. The CDR3 spans 13 residues. CDR3 protein: CAISGRQGHEAFF. The CDR3 DNA is TGTGCCATCAGTGGGAGGCAGGGGCATGAAGCTTTCTTT.

The genes are TRBV30 and TRBJ1-2; the D gene is possibly TRBD1 (5 bases). Trimming took off 2 bases at V and 8 bases at J, with 15 bases between the two ends. The CDR3 totals 13 residues. The V gene's germline CDR1 is GTSNPN and CDR2 SVGIG (reference sequence). This CDR3 reads CAWSWGLGGGYTF. The CDR3 region has the DNA TGTGCCTGGAGTTGGGGACTGGGTGGAGGCTACACCTTC. Full variable domain (remainder filled in from reference TRBV30 and TRBJ1-2): SQTIHQWPATLVQPVGSPLSLECTVEGTSNPNLYWYRQAAGRGLQLLFYSVGIGQISSEVPQNLSASRPQDRQFILSSKKLLLSDSGFYLCAWSWGLGGGYTFGSGTRLTVV.

CDR3 sequence (DNA): TGTGCCAGTAGTACCGGGAGAGGAAAACTGTTTTTT. This sequence encodes CASSTGRGKLFF. The chain combines TRBV19 with TRBJ1-4, with D uncertain. CDR1 and CDR2 from the germline V gene are LNHDA and SQIVND (reference sequence). The V gene lost 4 bases and the J gene lost 10 bases, with 10 bases spanning the gap. The CDR3 contains 12 residues.

V is TRBV9 and J is TRBJ2-5, with D uncertain. The CDR3 runs 14 residues. Trimming stripped 0 bases from V and 1 base from J, with 7 bases between. Germline CDR1 is SGDLS and CDR2 is YYNGEE. This CDR3 reads CASSVGPGQETQYF. The CDR3 nucleotides read TGTGCCAGCAGCGTAGGGCCAGGCCAAGAGACCCAGTACTTC.

The chain carries TRBV7-9 and TRBJ2-7; D is perhaps TRBD1 (5 bases). Germline lookup yields CDR1 SEHNR and CDR2 FQNEAQ (reference sequence). The V and J ends lost 3 bases and 0 bases respectively, with 6 bases between them. This CDR3 comprises 13 residues. The CDR3 coding sequence is TGTGCCAGCAGCTTGACAGCCTCCTACGAGCAGTACTTC. Translation gives CASSLTASYEQYF.

CDR3 loop: CASSYSRLRYGYTF. The CDR3 DNA is TGTGCCAGCAGTTACTCGAGACTCAGATATGGCTACACCTTC. The chain couples TRBV6-5 to TRBJ1-2; no reliable D call. Germline lookup yields CDR1 MNHEY and CDR2 SVGAGI. The CDR3 consists of 14 residues. V was clipped by 0 bases and J by 5 bases, with 10 bases between them.

The chain links TRBV6-1 to TRBJ2-1; D unclear. The ends were cut back, 9 bases at V and 0 bases at J, with 9 bases in the middle. The CDR3 spans 13 residues. Looked up from germline, CDR1 is MNHNS and CDR2 is SASEGT. The CDR3 DNA follows: TGTGCCAGTCGGAGAAGCTCCTACAATGAGCAGTTCTTC. Translating gives CASRRSSYNEQFF.

V is TRBV6-6 and J is TRBJ1-1; a weak D match, TRBD1 (5 bases). The CDR3 covers 13 residues. Germline CDR1 reads MNHNY; CDR2 reads SVGAGI (reference sequence). Trimming stripped 5 bases from V and 6 bases from J, with 13 bases between. The CDR3 nucleotides read TGTGCCAGCAGTCCACGCGGGGGGGCTGAAGCTTTCTTT. The encoded protein is CASSPRGGAEAFF.

This clone was observed a few times. J is TRBJ1-2 and V is TRBV18; a weak D match, TRBD1 (5 bases). CDR3 length: 17 amino acids. V was pared by 3 bases and J by 3 bases, with 20 bases between. Germline CDR1 reads KGHSH; CDR2 reads LQKENI. The CDR3 spells CASSPLSPDTGDYGYTF. In DNA, the CDR3 is TGTGCCAGCTCACCCCTCTCTCCCGACACAGGCGACTATGGCTACACCTTC.

This clone showed up just once. The chain joins TRBV19 to TRBJ1-2; 7 bases agree with TRBD1. CDR3 length equals 13 residues. Germline CDR1 and CDR2: LNHDA and SQIVND (reference sequence). J lost 8 bases, V lost 6 bases, and 9 bases had no gene match. The CDR3 DNA sequence: TGTGCCAGTAGGGGGACAGCCGGGCTCGGCTACACCTTC. This codes for CASRGTAGLGYTF.

For this clone: Other DNA variants within this sample encode the same CDR3. V usage is TRBV7-9 and J usage is TRBJ1-5, with TRBD1 matching 8 bases. This CDR3 has 14 residues. J lost 6 bases, V lost 5 bases, and 6 bases had no gene match. Germline V gene lookup returns CDR1 SEHNR and CDR2 FQNEAQ (reference sequence). This chain's CDR3 is CASSPGQGGQPQHF. The CDR3 DNA reads as TGTGCCAGCAGCCCTGGACAGGGAGGTCAGCCCCAGCATTTT.

The V gene is TRBV30, the J gene TRBJ2-1, with a weak D call TRBD2 (6 bases). Germline V gene sequence: CDR1 GTSNPN, CDR2 SVGIG (reference sequence). This CDR3 has 13 residues. Trimming left V 3 bases short and J 8 bases short, with 14 bases between. The CDR3 reads CAWSPGVRDEQFF. The DNA for the CDR3 is TGTGCCTGGAGCCCGGGGGTCCGCGATGAGCAGTTCTTC.

This clone was detected only a few times. The genes are TRBV18 and TRBJ2-7, with D maybe TRBD1 (6 bases). The V gene's germline CDR1 is KGHSH and CDR2 LQKENI. V shed 6 bases and J shed 2 bases, with 17 bases lying between them. This CDR3 is built from 15 residues. The CDR3 here is CASSQSRDKTYEQYF. The DNA for the CDR3 is TGTGCCAGCTCCCAAAGCCGGGACAAGACCTACGAGCAGTACTTC. The entire variable domain, with the rest obtained from reference TRBV18 and TRBJ2-7, is as follows: NAGVMQNPRHLVRRRGQEARLRCSPMKGHSHVYWYRQLPEEGLKFMVYLQKENIIDESGMPKERFSAEFPKEGPSILRIQQVVRGDSAAYFCASSQSRDKTYEQYFGPGTRLTVT.